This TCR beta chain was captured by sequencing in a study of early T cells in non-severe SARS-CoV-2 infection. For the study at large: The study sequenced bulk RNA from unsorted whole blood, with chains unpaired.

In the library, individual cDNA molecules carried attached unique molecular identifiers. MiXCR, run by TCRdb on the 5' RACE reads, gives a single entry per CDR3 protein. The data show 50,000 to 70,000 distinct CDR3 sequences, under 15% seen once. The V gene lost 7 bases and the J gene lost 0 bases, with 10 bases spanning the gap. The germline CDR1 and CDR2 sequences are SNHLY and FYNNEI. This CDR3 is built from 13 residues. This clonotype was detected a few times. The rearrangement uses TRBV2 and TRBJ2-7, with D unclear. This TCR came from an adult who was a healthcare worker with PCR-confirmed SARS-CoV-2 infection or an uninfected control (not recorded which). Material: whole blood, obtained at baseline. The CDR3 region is CASTDRSSYEQYF. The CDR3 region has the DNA TGTGCCAGCACCGATAGGAGCTCCTACGAGCAGTACTTC. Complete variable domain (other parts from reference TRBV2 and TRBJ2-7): EPEVTQTPSHQVTQMGQEVILRCVPISNHLYFYWYRQILGQKVEFLVSFYNNEISEKSEIFDDQFSVERPDGSNFTLKIRSTKLEDSAMYFCASTDRSSYEQYFGPGTRLTVT.